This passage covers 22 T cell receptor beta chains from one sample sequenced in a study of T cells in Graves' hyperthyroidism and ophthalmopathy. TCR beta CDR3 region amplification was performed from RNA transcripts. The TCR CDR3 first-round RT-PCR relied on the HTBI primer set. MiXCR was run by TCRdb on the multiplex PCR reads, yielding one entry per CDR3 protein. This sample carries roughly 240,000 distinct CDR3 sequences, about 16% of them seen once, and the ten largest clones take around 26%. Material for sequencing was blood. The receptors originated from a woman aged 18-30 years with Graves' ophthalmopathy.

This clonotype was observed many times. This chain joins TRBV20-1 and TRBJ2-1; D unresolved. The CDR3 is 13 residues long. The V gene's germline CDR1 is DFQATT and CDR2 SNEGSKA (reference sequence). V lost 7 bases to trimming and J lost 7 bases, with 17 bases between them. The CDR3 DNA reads TGCAGTGGGTGCGGCACCCTGGGGAATGAGCAGTTCTTC. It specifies CSGCGTLGNEQFF.

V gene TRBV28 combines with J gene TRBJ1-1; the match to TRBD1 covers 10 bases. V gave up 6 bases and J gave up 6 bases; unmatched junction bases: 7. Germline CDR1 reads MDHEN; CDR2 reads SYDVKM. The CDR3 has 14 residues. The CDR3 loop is CASSTRQGAPEAFF. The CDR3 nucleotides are TGTGCCAGCAGCACCAGACAGGGGGCGCCTGAAGCTTTCTTT.

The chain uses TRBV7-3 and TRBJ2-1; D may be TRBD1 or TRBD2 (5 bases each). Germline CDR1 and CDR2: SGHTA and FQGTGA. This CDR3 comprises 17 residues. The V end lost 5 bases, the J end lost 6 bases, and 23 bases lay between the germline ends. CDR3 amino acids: CASSPDKGLVRTNEQFF. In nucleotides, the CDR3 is TGTGCCAGCAGCCCGGACAAAGGACTGGTCCGCACCAATGAGCAGTTCTTC.

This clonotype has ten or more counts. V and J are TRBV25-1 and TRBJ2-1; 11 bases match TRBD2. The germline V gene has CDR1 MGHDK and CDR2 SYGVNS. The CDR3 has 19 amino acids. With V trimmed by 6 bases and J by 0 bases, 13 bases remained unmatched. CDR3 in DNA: TGTGCCAGCAGGGGACTAGCGGTTTTCTCCCCCCGCTCCTACAATGAGCAGTTCTTC. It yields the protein CASRGLAVFSPRSYNEQFF. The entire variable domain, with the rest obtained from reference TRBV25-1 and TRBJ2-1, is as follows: EADIYQTPRYLVIGTGKKITLECSQTMGHDKMYWYQQDPGMELHLIHYSYGVNSTEKGDLSSESTVSRIRTEHFPLTLESARPSHTSQYLCASRGLAVFSPRSYNEQFFGPGTRLTVL.

The DNA of the CDR3 is TGTGCCAGCAGCCCTAACTCCGGACTAGCGGGGAAGAACACCGGGGAGCTGTTTTTT. Its protein is CASSPNSGLAGKNTGELFF. The chain links TRBV7-2 to TRBJ2-2; TRBD2 matches at 12 bases. The V segment lost 5 bases and the J segment 1 base; nucleotides outside the gene matches: 11. This CDR3 spans 19 amino acids. Germline V gives CDR1 SGHTA, CDR2 FQGNSA.

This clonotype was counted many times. In DNA form, the CDR3 reads TGCGCCAGCAGTGATAGTTGGGGGAGCTCCTACGAGCAGTACTTC. Protein product: CASSDSWGSSYEQYF. J is TRBJ2-7 and V is TRBV10-1; D tentatively reads TRBD1 or TRBD2 (5 bases each). Germline V lookup: CDR1 WNHNN, CDR2 SYGVQD (reference sequence). V lost 3 bases and J lost 0, with 12 bases in between. This CDR3 is built from 15 residues.

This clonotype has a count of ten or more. The CDR3 is CASSSDSRTVNTEAFF. CDR3 DNA: TGTGCCAGCAGTTCGGATTCAAGGACAGTGAACACTGAAGCTTTCTTT. The chain links TRBV12-3 or TRBV12-4 to TRBJ1-1; D is possibly TRBD1 (6 bases). Trimming took off 4 bases at V and 0 bases at J, with 15 bases between the two ends. CDR3 length: 16 residues.

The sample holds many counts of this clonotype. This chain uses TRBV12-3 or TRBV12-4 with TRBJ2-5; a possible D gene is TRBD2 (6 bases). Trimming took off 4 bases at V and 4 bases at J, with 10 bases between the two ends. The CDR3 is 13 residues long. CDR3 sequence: CASSSHGGETQYF. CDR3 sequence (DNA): TGTGCCAGCAGTTCCCACGGGGGAGAGACCCAGTACTTC.

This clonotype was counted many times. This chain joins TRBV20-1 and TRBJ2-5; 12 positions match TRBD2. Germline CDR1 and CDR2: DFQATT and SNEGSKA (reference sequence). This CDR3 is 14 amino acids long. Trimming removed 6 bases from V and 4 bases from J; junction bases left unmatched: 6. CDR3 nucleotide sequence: TGCAGTGCGAGGTCACTAGCGGGAGGAGAGACCCAGTACTTC. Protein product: CSARSLAGGETQYF.

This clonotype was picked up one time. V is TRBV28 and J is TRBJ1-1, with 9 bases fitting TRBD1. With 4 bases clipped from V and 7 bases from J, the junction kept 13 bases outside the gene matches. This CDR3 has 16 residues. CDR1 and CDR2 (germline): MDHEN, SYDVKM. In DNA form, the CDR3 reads TGTGCCAGCAGTTCTCTCGGGACAGGGTCCAGTGGTGAAGCTTTCTTT. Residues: CASSSLGTGSSGEAFF.

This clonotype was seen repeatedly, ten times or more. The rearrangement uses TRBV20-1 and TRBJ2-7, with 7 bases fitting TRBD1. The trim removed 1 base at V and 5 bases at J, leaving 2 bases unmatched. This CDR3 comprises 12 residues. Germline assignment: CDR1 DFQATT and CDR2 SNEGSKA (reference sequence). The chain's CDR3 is CSARAGTDEQYF. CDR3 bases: TGCAGTGCTAGAGCCGGGACAGACGAGCAGTACTTC.

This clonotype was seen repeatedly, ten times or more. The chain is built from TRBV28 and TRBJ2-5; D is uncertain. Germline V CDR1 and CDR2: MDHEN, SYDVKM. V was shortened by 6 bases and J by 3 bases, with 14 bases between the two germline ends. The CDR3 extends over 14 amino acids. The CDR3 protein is CASRLLPGEETQYF. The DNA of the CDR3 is TGTGCCAGCAGATTACTTCCAGGAGAAGAGACCCAGTACTTC.

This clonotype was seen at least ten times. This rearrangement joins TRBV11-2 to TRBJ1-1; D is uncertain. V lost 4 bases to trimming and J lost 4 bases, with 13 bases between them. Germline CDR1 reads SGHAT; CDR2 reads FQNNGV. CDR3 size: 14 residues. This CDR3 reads CASSSTNSGTEAFF. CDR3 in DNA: TGTGCCAGCAGCTCAACAAATAGTGGCACTGAAGCTTTCTTT.

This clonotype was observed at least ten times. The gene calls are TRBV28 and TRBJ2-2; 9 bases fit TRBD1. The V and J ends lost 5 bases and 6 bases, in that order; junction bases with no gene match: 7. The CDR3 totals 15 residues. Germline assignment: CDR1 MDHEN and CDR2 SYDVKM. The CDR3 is CASSSGQGRSGELFF. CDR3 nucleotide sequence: TGTGCCAGCAGTAGCGGACAGGGGAGGTCCGGGGAGCTGTTTTTT.

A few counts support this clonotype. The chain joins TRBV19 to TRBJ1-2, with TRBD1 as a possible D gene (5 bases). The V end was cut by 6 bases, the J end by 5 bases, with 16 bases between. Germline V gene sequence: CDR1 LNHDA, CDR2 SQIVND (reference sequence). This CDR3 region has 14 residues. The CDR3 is CASRDPGGKYGYTF. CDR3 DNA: TGTGCCAGTAGGGACCCCGGGGGTAAATATGGCTACACCTTC.

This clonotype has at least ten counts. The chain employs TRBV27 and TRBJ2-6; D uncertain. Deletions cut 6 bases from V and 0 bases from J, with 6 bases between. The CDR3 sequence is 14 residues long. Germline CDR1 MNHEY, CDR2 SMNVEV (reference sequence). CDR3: CASSGRSGANVLTF. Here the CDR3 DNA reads TGTGCCAGCAGCGGACGCTCTGGGGCCAACGTCCTGACTTTC.

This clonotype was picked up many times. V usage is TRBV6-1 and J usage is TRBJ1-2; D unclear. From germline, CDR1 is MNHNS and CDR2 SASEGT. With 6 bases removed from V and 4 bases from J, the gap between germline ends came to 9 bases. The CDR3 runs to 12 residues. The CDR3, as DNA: TGTGCCAGCAGCGTAGACTTCTATGGCTACACCTTC. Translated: CASSVDFYGYTF.

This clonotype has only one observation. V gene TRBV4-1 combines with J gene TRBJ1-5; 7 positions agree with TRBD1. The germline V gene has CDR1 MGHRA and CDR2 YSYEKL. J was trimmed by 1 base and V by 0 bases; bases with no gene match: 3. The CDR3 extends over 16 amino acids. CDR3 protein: CASSQDGTVSNQPQHF. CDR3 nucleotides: TGCGCCAGCAGCCAAGATGGGACAGTCAGCAATCAGCCCCAGCATTTT.

The chain's CDR3 is CSVSYPGTSGRVSFITYNEQFF. Here the CDR3 DNA reads TGCAGCGTCTCCTACCCCGGGACTAGCGGGAGGGTTTCATTCATCACCTACAATGAGCAGTTCTTC. The chain is built from TRBV29-1 and TRBJ2-1; 16 bases match TRBD2. V shed 6 bases and J 2 bases; nucleotides not matched to a gene: 22. This CDR3 is built from 22 residues. CDR1 and CDR2 from the germline V gene are SQVTM and ANQGSEA.

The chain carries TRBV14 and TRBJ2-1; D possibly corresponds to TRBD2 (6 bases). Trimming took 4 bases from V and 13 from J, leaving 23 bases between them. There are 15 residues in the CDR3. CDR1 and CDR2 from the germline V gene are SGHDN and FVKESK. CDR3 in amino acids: CASSLGTPGRGTQFF. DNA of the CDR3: TGTGCCAGCAGCCTAGGGACGCCGGGGCGGGGAACACAGTTCTTC.

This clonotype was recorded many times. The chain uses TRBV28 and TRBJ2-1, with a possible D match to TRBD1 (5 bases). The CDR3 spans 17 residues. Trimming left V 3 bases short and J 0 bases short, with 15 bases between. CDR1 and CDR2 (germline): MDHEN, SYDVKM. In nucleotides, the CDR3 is TGTGCCAGCAGTTTCGACAGACCACTTAGCTCCTACAATGAGCAGTTCTTC. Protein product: CASSFDRPLSSYNEQFF.

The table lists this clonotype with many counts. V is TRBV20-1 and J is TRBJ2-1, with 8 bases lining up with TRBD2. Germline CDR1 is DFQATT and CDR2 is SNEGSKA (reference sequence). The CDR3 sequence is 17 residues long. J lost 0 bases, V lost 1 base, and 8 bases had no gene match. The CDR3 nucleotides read TGCAGTGCTAGAGTAGTAGCTAGCGGGCACTCCTACAATGAGCAGTTCTTC. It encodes CSARVVASGHSYNEQFF.